These T cell receptor beta chains were read from a single sample in a study of technical replicates of blood from several donors. Measured with immunoSEQ multiplex PCR; TCRdb has only the in-frame clones, and not every one. The sample has 75,000 to 85,000 clones, 90% to 97% seen once. Sequencing used T cells isolated from PBMCs. Every receptor here comes from a human donor in good health. The CDR3 runs from the conserved cysteine through the conserved F or W. The order of the fields is V gene, J gene, clone size, D gene, CDR3 protein, CDR3 DNA. D genes are given only for firm matches. Rows may omit the clone size; those that give it use once, few, many or a size class.

V: TRBV6-1
J: TRBJ2-7
size: -
D: -
CDR3: CASSGRGYEQYF
DNA: TGTGCCAGCAGTGGGAGGGGCTACGAGCAGTACTTC

V: TRBV27
J: TRBJ2-3
size: -
D: TRBD1
CDR3: CASSFPPGVRGQVDTQYF
DNA: TGTGCCAGCAGTTTCCCCCCTGGGGTCAGGGGGCAGGTAGATACGCAGTATTTT

V: TRBV15
J: TRBJ2-2
size: -
D: TRBD2
CDR3: CATSRDLSGSGTGELFF
DNA: TGTGCCACCAGCAGAGACCTTAGCGGGAGTGGCACCGGGGAGCTGTTTTTT

V: TRBV7-9
J: TRBJ1-1
size: -
D: -
CDR3: CASSLGGLGAQRGTEAFF
DNA: TGTGCCAGCAGCTTAGGGGGATTGGGGGCCCAACGGGGCACTGAAGCTTTCTTT

V: TRBV9
J: TRBJ1-3
size: -
D: -
CDR3: CASSVASGNTIYF
DNA: TGTGCCAGCAGCGTAGCTTCTGGAAACACCATATATTTT

V: TRBV5-1
J: TRBJ2-3
size: -
D: TRBD2
CDR3: CASRTSGSWDTQYF
DNA: TGCGCCAGCAGGACTAGCGGGAGCTGGGATACGCAGTATTTT

V: TRBV10-3
J: TRBJ2-7
size: -
D: TRBD2
CDR3: CAISDRSGTSGNEQYF
DNA: TGTGCCATCAGTGACAGATCTGGGACTAGCGGCAACGAGCAGTACTTC

V: TRBV19
J: TRBJ1-2
size: -
D: -
CDR3: CASKSIRGGNYGYTF
DNA: TGTGCCAGTAAATCGATCCGAGGGGGAAACTATGGCTACACCTTC

V: TRBV6-1
J: TRBJ1-2
size: -
D: -
CDR3: CASRGRSPYGYTF
DNA: TGTGCCAGCAGGGGCAGGTCCCCCTATGGCTACACCTTC

V: TRBV19
J: TRBJ1-3
size: once
D: -
CDR3: CATRVSGNTIYF
DNA: TGTGCCACCAGGGTCTCAGGAAACACCATATATTTT

V: TRBV23-1
J: TRBJ1-2
size: -
D: -
CDR3: CASSQSKYGYGYTF
DNA: TGCGCCAGCAGTCAATCGAAGTACGGCTATGGCTACACCTTC

V: TRBV11-2
J: TRBJ2-3
size: -
D: TRBD2
CDR3: CASSLKGLAEVWTDTQYF
DNA: TGTGCCAGCAGCTTAAAGGGACTAGCGGAAGTATGGACAGATACGCAGTATTTT

V: TRBV7-3
J: TRBJ2-1
size: -
D: TRBD2
CDR3: CASSPTWAGGPNEQFF
DNA: TGTGCCAGCAGCCCGACGTGGGCGGGAGGGCCCAATGAGCAGTTCTTC

V: TRBV28
J: TRBJ2-7
size: -
D: TRBD1
CDR3: CASSLGQGLTYEQYF
DNA: TGTGCCAGCAGTCTGGGACAGGGGCTTACCTACGAGCAGTACTTC

V: TRBV28
J: TRBJ2-1
size: -
D: -
CDR3: CASSLLWERDNEQFF
DNA: TGTGCCAGCAGTTTACTCTGGGAGCGGGACAATGAGCAGTTCTTC

V: TRBV6-5
J: TRBJ1-2
size: -
D: -
CDR3: CASSLYGGSNYGYTF
DNA: TGTGCCAGCAGCTTATATGGGGGGTCTAACTATGGCTACACCTTC

V: TRBV5-5
J: TRBJ1-4
size: -
D: TRBD1
CDR3: CASSLGTRRTGEKLFF
DNA: TGTGCCAGCAGCTTGGGTACCCGTCGGACAGGCGAAAAACTGTTTTTT

V: TRBV27
J: TRBJ2-3
size: once
D: -
CDR3: CASSLGLSTDTQYF
DNA: TGTGCCAGCAGTTTGGGACTGAGCACAGATACGCAGTATTTT

V: TRBV7-3
J: TRBJ2-2
size: -
D: -
CDR3: CASSTGQPNTGELFF
DNA: TGTGCCAGCAGCACTGGACAGCCCAACACCGGGGAGCTGTTTTTT

V: TRBV7-8
J: TRBJ2-3
size: -
D: TRBD2
CDR3: CASSPTSGYTDTQYF
DNA: TGTGCCAGCAGCCCTACTAGCGGTTACACAGATACGCAGTATTTT

V: TRBV6-5
J: TRBJ2-7
size: -
D: -
CDR3: CASSAGVTKSYEQYF
DNA: TGTGCCAGCAGTGCAGGGGTTACCAAGTCCTACGAGCAGTACTTC

V: TRBV5-4
J: TRBJ2-1
size: -
D: TRBD2
CDR3: CASSWGLAAYNEQFF
DNA: TGTGCCAGCAGCTGGGGACTAGCGGCCTACAATGAGCAGTTCTTC

V: TRBV5-1
J: TRBJ1-1
size: -
D: TRBD1
CDR3: CASSLGTGLDTEAFF
DNA: TGCGCCAGCAGCTTGGGGACAGGGTTGGACACTGAAGCTTTCTTT

V: TRBV5-5
J: TRBJ2-7
size: -
D: -
CDR3: CASSLTSVYEQYF
DNA: TGTGCCAGCAGCTTGACATCCGTATACGAGCAGTACTTC

V: TRBV7-3
J: TRBJ2-3
size: -
D: -
CDR3: CASSPGGLGTDTQYF
DNA: TGTGCCAGCAGCCCAGGGGGACTAGGGACAGATACGCAGTATTTT

V: TRBV19
J: TRBJ2-6
size: -
D: -
CDR3: CASSTGAGANVLTF
DNA: TGTGCCAGTAGTACAGGGGCTGGGGCCAACGTCCTGACTTTC

V: TRBV5-4
J: TRBJ2-3
size: -
D: -
CDR3: CASSPGFTPTDTQYF
DNA: TGTGCCAGCAGCCCAGGGTTTACCCCCACAGATACGCAGTATTTT

V: TRBV7-2
J: TRBJ1-2
size: -
D: TRBD1
CDR3: CASSPDRGYGYTF
DNA: TGTGCCAGCAGCCCGGACAGGGGCTATGGCTACACCTTC

V: TRBV7-2
J: TRBJ1-1
size: -
D: -
CDR3: CASSFGGATEAFF
DNA: TGTGCCAGCAGCTTTGGGGGGGCTACTGAAGCTTTCTTT

V: TRBV5-1
J: TRBJ2-7
size: -
D: TRBD2
CDR3: CASSFRGGGSGVEQYF
DNA: TGCGCCAGCAGCTTTAGGGGCGGCGGGAGCGGTGTCGAGCAGTACTTC

V: TRBV11-1
J: TRBJ2-3
size: -
D: TRBD1
CDR3: CASSLGTGEGDTQYF
DNA: TGTGCCAGCAGCTTAGGGACAGGGGAAGGGGATACGCAGTATTTT

V: TRBV7-9
J: TRBJ1-1
size: -
D: -
CDR3: CASSSSIAEAFF
DNA: TGTGCCAGCAGCTCTAGTATAGCTGAAGCTTTCTTT